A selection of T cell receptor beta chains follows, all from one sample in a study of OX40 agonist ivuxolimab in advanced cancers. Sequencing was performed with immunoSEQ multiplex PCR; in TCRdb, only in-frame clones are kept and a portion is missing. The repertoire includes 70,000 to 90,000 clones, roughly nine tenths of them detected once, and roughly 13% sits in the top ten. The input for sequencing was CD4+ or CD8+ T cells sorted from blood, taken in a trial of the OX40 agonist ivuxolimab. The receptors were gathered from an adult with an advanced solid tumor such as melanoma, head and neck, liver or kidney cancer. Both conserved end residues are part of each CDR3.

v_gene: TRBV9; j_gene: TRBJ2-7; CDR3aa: CASSVDDRGSYEQYF
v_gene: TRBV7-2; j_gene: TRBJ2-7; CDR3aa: CASSPGTSGYEQYF
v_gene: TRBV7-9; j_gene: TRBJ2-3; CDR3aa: CASRPEGDAFTDTQYF
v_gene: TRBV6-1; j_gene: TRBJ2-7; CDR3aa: CASSFGGQYYEQYF
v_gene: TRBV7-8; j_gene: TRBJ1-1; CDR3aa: CASSLEQTEAFF
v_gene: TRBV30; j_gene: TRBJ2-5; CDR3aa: CAWSVRGAGEETQYF
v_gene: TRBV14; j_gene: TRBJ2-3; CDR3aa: CASSLDTSDTQYF
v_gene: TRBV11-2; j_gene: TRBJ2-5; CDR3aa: CASSRYRGSQETQYF
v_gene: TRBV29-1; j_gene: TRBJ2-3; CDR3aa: CSTSSAFTDTQYF
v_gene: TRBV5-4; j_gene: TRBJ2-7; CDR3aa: CASSLLAGEPYEQYF
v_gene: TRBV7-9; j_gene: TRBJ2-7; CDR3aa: CASSLRAGGYEQYF
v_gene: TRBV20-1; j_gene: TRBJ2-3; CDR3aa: CSAFRHTQYF
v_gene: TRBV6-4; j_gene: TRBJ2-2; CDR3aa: CASSGSPEGTGELFF
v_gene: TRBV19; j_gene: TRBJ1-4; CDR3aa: CASREQGQKLFF
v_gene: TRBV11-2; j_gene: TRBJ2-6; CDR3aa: CASPFSGANVLTF
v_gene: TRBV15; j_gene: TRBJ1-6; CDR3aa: CATSANRGSSYNSPLHF
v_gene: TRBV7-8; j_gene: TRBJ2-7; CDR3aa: CASSLSTGSLAGAAYEQYF
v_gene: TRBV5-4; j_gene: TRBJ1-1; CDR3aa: CASSLGPGDNTEAFF
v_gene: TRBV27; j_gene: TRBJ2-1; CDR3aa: CASRDFNNEQFF
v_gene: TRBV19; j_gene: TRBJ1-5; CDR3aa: CASSTGLGNQPQHF
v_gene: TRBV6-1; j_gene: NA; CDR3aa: CASSYFRDGVYEQYF
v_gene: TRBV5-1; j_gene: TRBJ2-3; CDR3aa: CASSLYSASESTDTQYF
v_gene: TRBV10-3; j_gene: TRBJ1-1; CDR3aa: CAISESRQLNTEAFF
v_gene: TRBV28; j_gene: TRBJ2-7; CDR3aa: CASSSLTGLAGGLYEQYF
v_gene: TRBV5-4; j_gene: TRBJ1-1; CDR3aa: CASSLAGNTEAFF
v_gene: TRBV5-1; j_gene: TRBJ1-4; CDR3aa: CASSPQRVNEKLFF
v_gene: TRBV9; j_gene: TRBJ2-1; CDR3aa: CASSVGRTNEQFF
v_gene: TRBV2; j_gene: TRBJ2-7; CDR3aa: CASRPPGLRTYEQYF
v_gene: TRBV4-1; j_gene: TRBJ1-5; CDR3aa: CASSLGTAPSYSNQPQHF
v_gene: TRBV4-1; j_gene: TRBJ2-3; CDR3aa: CASSQELAGGLDTQYF
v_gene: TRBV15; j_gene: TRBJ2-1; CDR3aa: CATSRDRAEQFF
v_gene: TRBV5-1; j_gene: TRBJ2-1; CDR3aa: CASSLVPGGAGGLDEQFF
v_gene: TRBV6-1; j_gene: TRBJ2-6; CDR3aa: CASTYSGANVLTF
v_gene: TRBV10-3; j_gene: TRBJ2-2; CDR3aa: CAIRLGTGELFF
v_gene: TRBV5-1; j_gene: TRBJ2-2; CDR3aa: CASSLASGANTGELFF
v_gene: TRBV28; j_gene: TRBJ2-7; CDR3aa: CASSFAGASYEQYF
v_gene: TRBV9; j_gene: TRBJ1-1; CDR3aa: CASSPHVGGVATEAFF
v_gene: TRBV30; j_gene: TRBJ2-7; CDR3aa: CACLGSETSYEQYF
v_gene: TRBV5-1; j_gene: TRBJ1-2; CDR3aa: CASSAGQTLGYGYTF
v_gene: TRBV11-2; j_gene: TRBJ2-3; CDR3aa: CASSPRVAGETDTQYF
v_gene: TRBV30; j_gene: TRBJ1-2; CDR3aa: CAWSVSVGIYGYTF
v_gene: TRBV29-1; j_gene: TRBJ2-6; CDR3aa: CSVEGREPSGANVLTF
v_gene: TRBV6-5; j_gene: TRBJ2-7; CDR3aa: CASEPRSSYEQYF
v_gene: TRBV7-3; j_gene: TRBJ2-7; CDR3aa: CASSPSYGRAIDEQYF
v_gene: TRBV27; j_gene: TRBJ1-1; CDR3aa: CASSPQTVLGDTEAFF
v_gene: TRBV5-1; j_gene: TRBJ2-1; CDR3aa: CASSPPDSYNEQFF
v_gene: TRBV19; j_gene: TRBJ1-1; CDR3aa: CASSSYTEAFF
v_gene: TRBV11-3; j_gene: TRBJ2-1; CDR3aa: CASHGREDYNEQFF
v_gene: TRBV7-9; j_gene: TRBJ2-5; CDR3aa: CASSPPQREYKTQYF
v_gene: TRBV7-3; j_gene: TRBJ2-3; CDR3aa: CASSLVGGTTDTQYF
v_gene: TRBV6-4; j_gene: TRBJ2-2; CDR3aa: CASSAGNTGELFF
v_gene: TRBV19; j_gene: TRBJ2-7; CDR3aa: CASSVRLGTGYEQYF
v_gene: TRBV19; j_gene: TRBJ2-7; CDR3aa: CASSMYGQTYEQYF
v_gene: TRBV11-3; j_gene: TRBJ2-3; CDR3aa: CASSFLTRTDTQYF
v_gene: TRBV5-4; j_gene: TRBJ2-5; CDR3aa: CASSTGTSEQETQYF
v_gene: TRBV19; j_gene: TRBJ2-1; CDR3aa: CASSILAGALEQFF
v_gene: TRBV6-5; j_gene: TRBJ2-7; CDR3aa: CASKSGSSYEQYF
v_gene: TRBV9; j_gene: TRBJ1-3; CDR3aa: CASSLSTTDPSGNTIYF
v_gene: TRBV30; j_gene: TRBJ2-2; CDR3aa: CAWSRRGQSGELFF